A single TCR beta chain is shown here with its context. What it recognizes is unknown. Treatment indicated: roughly 18 received Ad26.COV2.S at low or high dose, single or two shots; several received placebo; per-sample allocation not given. Samples analyzed were those drawn on day 63 after the first vaccine or placebo injection. The data derive from a study of Ad26.COV2.S vaccination and SARS-CoV-2 variants. V was pared by 4 bases and J by 5 bases, with 7 bases of the junction left unmatched. The CDR3 covers 15 residues. CDR1 SGHNT and CDR2 YYREEE come from the germline V gene (reference sequence). Study-wide results and limits: TCR breadth and depth analyses may have underestimated total T cell responses.

Sequencing was performed with immunoSEQ multiplex PCR; in TCRdb, only in-frame clones are kept and a portion is missing. This sample has approximately 410,000 clones; 85% to 90% occur once, and the top ten carry 3.6%. The source was peripheral blood, collected in a trial of Ad26.COV2.S vaccine versus placebo. This rearrangement joins TRBV5-4 to TRBJ2-1; 9 bases map to TRBD2. The receptor was isolated from a person aged 18 to 59 who received the Ad26.COV2.S COVID-19 vaccine or a placebo. The CDR3 protein is CASSQGTSFHNEQFF. In DNA, the CDR3 is TGTGCCAGCAGCCAGGGGACTAGCTTTCACAATGAGCAGTTCTTC.